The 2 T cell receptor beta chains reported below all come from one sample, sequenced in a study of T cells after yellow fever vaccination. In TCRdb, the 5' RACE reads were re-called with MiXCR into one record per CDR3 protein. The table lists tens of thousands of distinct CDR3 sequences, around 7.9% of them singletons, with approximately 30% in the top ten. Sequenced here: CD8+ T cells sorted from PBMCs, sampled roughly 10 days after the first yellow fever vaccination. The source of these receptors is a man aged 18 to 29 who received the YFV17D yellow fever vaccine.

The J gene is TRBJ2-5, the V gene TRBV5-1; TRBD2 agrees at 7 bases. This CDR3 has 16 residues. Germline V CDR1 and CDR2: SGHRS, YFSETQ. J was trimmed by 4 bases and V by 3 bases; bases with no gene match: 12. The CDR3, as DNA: TGCGCCAGCAGCTCCGGGGAGGGTTGGCATGGAGAGACCCAGTACTTC. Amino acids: CASSSGEGWHGETQYF.

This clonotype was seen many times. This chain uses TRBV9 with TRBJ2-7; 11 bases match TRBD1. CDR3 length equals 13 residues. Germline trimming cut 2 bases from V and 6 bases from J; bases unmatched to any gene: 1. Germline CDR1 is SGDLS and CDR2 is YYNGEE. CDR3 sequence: CASSVDRGREQYF. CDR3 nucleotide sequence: TGTGCCAGCAGCGTGGACAGGGGGCGCGAGCAGTACTTC. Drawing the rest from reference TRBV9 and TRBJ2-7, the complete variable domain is DSGVTQTPKHLITATGQRVTLRCSPRSGDLSVYWYQQSLDQGLQFLIQYYNGEERAKGNILERFSAQQFPDLHSELNLSSLELGDSALYFCASSVDRGREQYFGPGTRLTVT.